Listed below are T cell receptor beta chains from one sample, sequenced in a study of shared clonotypes between healthy human individuals. Profiled with immunoSEQ multiplex PCR; TCRdb holds only in-frame clones, not every one. This table holds millions of clones, more than 85% found once. Material for sequencing was naive CD4+ T cells from PBMCs. These receptors came from a man younger than 35 in good health. Some clones in this sample may be carry-over from other donors' samples. The CDR3 runs from the conserved cysteine through the conserved F or W. The order of the fields is J gene, clone size, V gene, D gene, CDR3 protein, CDR3 DNA. A D gene is named only where the DNA matches it firmly. Clone size is stated in some rows and not others, as once, few, many or a class when expanded.

j_gene: TRBJ2-2
abundance: -
v_gene: TRBV6-5
d_gene: -
CDR3aa: CASSLTAGELFF
CDR3nt: TGTGCCAGCAGTTTAACGGCCGGGGAGCTGTTTTTT

j_gene: TRBJ2-3
abundance: -
v_gene: TRBV7-2
d_gene: TRBD2
CDR3aa: CASSLAPLRGGSADTQYF
CDR3nt: TGTGCCAGCAGCTTAGCGCCCCTTCGCGGGGGGAGCGCAGATACGCAGTATTTT

j_gene: TRBJ2-2
abundance: -
v_gene: TRBV10-3
d_gene: -
CDR3aa: CAISGYTYTGELFF
CDR3nt: TGTGCCATCAGTGGATATACGTACACCGGGGAGCTGTTTTTT

j_gene: TRBJ2-1
abundance: -
v_gene: TRBV5-1
d_gene: TRBD2
CDR3aa: CASRGLAGGPSEQFF
CDR3nt: TGCGCCAGCAGGGGACTAGCGGGAGGGCCAAGCGAGCAGTTCTTC

j_gene: TRBJ2-5
abundance: once
v_gene: TRBV28
d_gene: TRBD1
CDR3aa: CASRQGQETQYF
CDR3nt: TGTGCCAGTCGACAGGGCCAAGAGACCCAGTACTTC

j_gene: TRBJ2-1
abundance: -
v_gene: TRBV4-3
d_gene: TRBD2
CDR3aa: CASSPREGRSNEQFF
CDR3nt: TGCGCCAGCAGCCCTCGGGAGGGCCGGAGCAATGAGCAGTTCTTC

j_gene: TRBJ2-1
abundance: -
v_gene: TRBV30
d_gene: -
CDR3aa: CAWSKEDEQFF
CDR3nt: TGTGCCTGGAGTAAGGAGGATGAGCAGTTCTTC

j_gene: TRBJ2-7
abundance: -
v_gene: TRBV2
d_gene: TRBD1
CDR3aa: CASSDDRDEQYF
CDR3nt: TGTGCCAGCAGTGACGACAGGGACGAGCAGTACTTC

j_gene: TRBJ2-2
abundance: -
v_gene: TRBV5-1
d_gene: TRBD2
CDR3aa: CASSLASGSPGELFF
CDR3nt: TGCGCCAGCAGCTTGGCCAGCGGGAGCCCCGGGGAGCTGTTTTTT

j_gene: TRBJ2-1
abundance: -
v_gene: TRBV7-9
d_gene: -
CDR3aa: CASSLEQDRNEQFF
CDR3nt: TGTGCCAGCAGCTTAGAGCAGGATCGCAATGAGCAGTTCTTC

j_gene: TRBJ2-7
abundance: once
v_gene: TRBV18
d_gene: TRBD2
CDR3aa: CASSPPRGGPHRDEQYF
CDR3nt: TGTGCCAGCTCACCACCCCGGGGGGGTCCTCATCGCGACGAGCAGTACTTC

j_gene: TRBJ1-5
abundance: -
v_gene: TRBV29-1
d_gene: -
CDR3aa: CSVEEGIGQPQHF
CDR3nt: TGCAGCGTTGAGGAGGGTATCGGTCAGCCCCAGCATTTT

j_gene: TRBJ2-7
abundance: -
v_gene: TRBV5-1
d_gene: TRBD1
CDR3aa: CASSLLQGTYEQYF
CDR3nt: TGCGCCAGCAGCTTGTTACAGGGGACATACGAGCAGTACTTC

j_gene: TRBJ1-5
abundance: -
v_gene: TRBV9
d_gene: TRBD1
CDR3aa: CASSSRDREQPQHF
CDR3nt: TGTGCCAGCAGCTCAAGGGACAGGGAACAGCCCCAGCATTTT

j_gene: TRBJ1-2
abundance: -
v_gene: TRBV4-3
d_gene: -
CDR3aa: CASSQVGSGGGYGYTF
CDR3nt: TGCGCCAGCAGCCAAGTTGGTTCGGGGGGTGGCTATGGCTACACCTTC

j_gene: TRBJ1-2
abundance: -
v_gene: TRBV10-2
d_gene: -
CDR3aa: CASSLGLGYGYTF
CDR3nt: TGCGCCAGCTCCTTGGGGTTAGGCTATGGCTACACCTTC

j_gene: TRBJ1-1
abundance: once
v_gene: TRBV7-2
d_gene: -
CDR3aa: CASSLAQGSRAFF
CDR3nt: TGTGCCAGCAGCTTAGCGCAAGGGTCGAGGGCTTTCTTT

j_gene: TRBJ2-7
abundance: -
v_gene: TRBV6-6
d_gene: -
CDR3aa: CASRSPAGGSSYEQYF
CDR3nt: TGTGCCAGCAGGTCACCTGCAGGGGGGAGCTCCTACGAGCAGTACTTC

j_gene: TRBJ1-1
abundance: -
v_gene: TRBV19
d_gene: -
CDR3aa: CASSTARTATEAFF
CDR3nt: TGTGCCAGTAGTACTGCGCGGACAGCCACTGAAGCTTTCTTT

j_gene: TRBJ1-5
abundance: once
v_gene: TRBV27
d_gene: TRBD1
CDR3aa: CASSLRGRKDQPQHF
CDR3nt: TGTGCCAGCAGTTTAAGGGGGCGTAAAGATCAGCCCCAGCATTTT

j_gene: TRBJ1-2
abundance: few
v_gene: TRBV5-1
d_gene: TRBD1
CDR3aa: CASSVGQGEGYTF
CDR3nt: TGCGCCAGCAGCGTAGGACAGGGAGAAGGCTACACCTTC

j_gene: TRBJ2-2
abundance: -
v_gene: TRBV10-2
d_gene: TRBD2
CDR3aa: CASSESSTWEGGELFF
CDR3nt: TGCGCCAGCAGTGAGTCGAGTACCTGGGAGGGAGGGGAGCTGTTTTTT

j_gene: TRBJ1-1
abundance: -
v_gene: TRBV6-6
d_gene: -
CDR3aa: CATTVGEEAEAFF
CDR3nt: TGTGCCACCACCGTAGGGGAGGAGGCTGAAGCTTTCTTT

j_gene: TRBJ2-3
abundance: -
v_gene: TRBV2
d_gene: -
CDR3aa: CASSLGGRSTDTQYF
CDR3nt: TGTGCCAGCAGTCTGGGTGGCAGGAGCACAGATACGCAGTATTTT

j_gene: TRBJ2-2
abundance: -
v_gene: TRBV7-3
d_gene: -
CDR3aa: CASSIYGGETGELFF
CDR3nt: TGTGCCAGCAGCATCTATGGGGGAGAGACCGGGGAGCTGTTTTTT

j_gene: TRBJ2-2
abundance: -
v_gene: TRBV5-6
d_gene: -
CDR3aa: CASSLARGRNTGELFF
CDR3nt: TGTGCCAGCAGCTTAGCCCGGGGGCGGAACACCGGGGAGCTGTTTTTT

j_gene: TRBJ2-1
abundance: -
v_gene: TRBV11-3
d_gene: TRBD2
CDR3aa: CASSRGLAGAYNEQFF
CDR3nt: TGTGCCAGCAGCCGAGGACTAGCGGGAGCGTACAATGAGCAGTTCTTC

j_gene: TRBJ2-1
abundance: -
v_gene: TRBV5-1
d_gene: TRBD2
CDR3aa: CASIALAGVENEQFF
CDR3nt: TGCGCCAGCATTGCTCTAGCGGGAGTTGAAAATGAGCAGTTCTTC

j_gene: TRBJ2-1
abundance: -
v_gene: TRBV28
d_gene: TRBD2
CDR3aa: CASWGWEGSKTYNEQFF
CDR3nt: TGTGCCAGCTGGGGCTGGGAGGGCAGCAAAACCTACAATGAGCAGTTCTTC

j_gene: TRBJ1-2
abundance: -
v_gene: TRBV18
d_gene: -
CDR3aa: CASSPDENYGYTF
CDR3nt: TGTGCCAGCTCACCGGACGAGAACTATGGCTACACCTTC

j_gene: TRBJ1-1
abundance: -
v_gene: TRBV28
d_gene: TRBD1
CDR3aa: CASSWAGGITGESTEAFF
CDR3nt: TGTGCCAGCAGTTGGGCTGGCGGGATAACAGGGGAGAGCACTGAAGCTTTCTTT

j_gene: TRBJ2-2
abundance: -
v_gene: TRBV5-1
d_gene: -
CDR3aa: CASSLDYYPAGELFF
CDR3nt: TGCGCCAGCAGCTTGGACTATTATCCAGCCGGGGAGCTGTTTTTT

j_gene: TRBJ1-2
abundance: -
v_gene: TRBV5-6
d_gene: -
CDR3aa: CASSLGSSVYTF
CDR3nt: TGTGCCAGCAGCTTGGGGTCGTCAGTCTACACCTTC

j_gene: TRBJ1-6
abundance: -
v_gene: TRBV7-9
d_gene: -
CDR3aa: CASSFEKGRVSPLHF
CDR3nt: TGTGCCAGCAGCTTTGAAAAGGGACGGGTTTCACCCCTCCACTTT

j_gene: TRBJ2-7
abundance: -
v_gene: TRBV7-8
d_gene: -
CDR3aa: CASSLTAGVNEQYF
CDR3nt: TGTGCCAGCAGCTTGACAGCAGGGGTCAACGAGCAGTACTTC

j_gene: TRBJ1-5
abundance: -
v_gene: TRBV5-5
d_gene: -
CDR3aa: CASSLLTGNQPQHF
CDR3nt: TGTGCCAGCAGCTTGTTGACAGGCAATCAGCCCCAGCATTTT

j_gene: TRBJ2-1
abundance: -
v_gene: TRBV28
d_gene: -
CDR3aa: CASSSGQTYNEQFF
CDR3nt: TGTGCCAGCAGTTCGGGCCAAACTTACAATGAGCAGTTCTTC

j_gene: TRBJ2-7
abundance: -
v_gene: TRBV5-8
d_gene: TRBD2
CDR3aa: CASSGGLAGAEQYF
CDR3nt: TGTGCCAGCAGCGGGGGACTAGCGGGAGCTGAGCAGTACTTC

j_gene: TRBJ2-3
abundance: -
v_gene: TRBV5-4
d_gene: -
CDR3aa: CASSRDSASQYF
CDR3nt: TGTGCCAGCAGCCGGGATAGCGCCTCGCAGTATTTT

j_gene: TRBJ2-1
abundance: -
v_gene: TRBV7-2
d_gene: -
CDR3aa: CASSLWGGLYNEQFF
CDR3nt: TGTGCCAGCAGCTTATGGGGCGGACTATACAATGAGCAGTTCTTC

j_gene: TRBJ1-5
abundance: -
v_gene: TRBV15
d_gene: -
CDR3aa: CATSRRDQPQHF
CDR3nt: TGTGCCACCAGCAGGAGGGATCAGCCCCAGCATTTT

j_gene: TRBJ2-3
abundance: -
v_gene: TRBV28
d_gene: TRBD2
CDR3aa: CASSGTSGTDTQYF
CDR3nt: TGTGCCAGCAGCGGGACTAGCGGCACAGATACGCAGTATTTT

j_gene: TRBJ2-5
abundance: -
v_gene: TRBV19
d_gene: TRBD2
CDR3aa: CASSRGTSGIQETQYF
CDR3nt: TGTGCCAGTAGTCGGGGGACTAGCGGAATCCAAGAGACCCAGTACTTC

j_gene: TRBJ1-5
abundance: few
v_gene: TRBV19
d_gene: -
CDR3aa: CASRDIYNQPQHF
CDR3nt: TGTGCCAGCCGGGACATTTACAATCAGCCCCAGCATTTT

j_gene: TRBJ2-7
abundance: once
v_gene: TRBV7-2
d_gene: -
CDR3aa: CASSLASDFGGAYEQYF
CDR3nt: TGTGCCAGCAGCTTAGCGTCGGACTTCGGCGGCGCCTACGAGCAGTACTTC

j_gene: TRBJ1-5
abundance: -
v_gene: TRBV4-1
d_gene: -
CDR3aa: CASSQEQHSYSNQPQHF
CDR3nt: TGCGCCAGCAGCCAAGAACAGCACAGCTATAGCAATCAGCCCCAGCATTTT

j_gene: TRBJ2-3
abundance: once
v_gene: TRBV7-8
d_gene: -
CDR3aa: CASSLPRTRSTDTQYF
CDR3nt: TGTGCCAGCAGCTTACCTAGGACGAGGAGCACAGATACGCAGTATTTT

j_gene: TRBJ2-1
abundance: -
v_gene: TRBV28
d_gene: -
CDR3aa: CASSSAYNEQFF
CDR3nt: TGTGCCAGCAGTTCAGCGTACAATGAGCAGTTCTTC

j_gene: TRBJ2-2
abundance: -
v_gene: TRBV25-1
d_gene: -
CDR3aa: CASSLYATGSTTGELFF
CDR3nt: TGTGCCAGCAGTCTCTATGCAACAGGGAGTACCACCGGGGAGCTGTTTTTT

j_gene: TRBJ2-1
abundance: -
v_gene: TRBV7-9
d_gene: TRBD2
CDR3aa: CASSLGLAGRNEQFF
CDR3nt: TGTGCCAGCAGCTTAGGTCTAGCGGGACGAAATGAGCAGTTCTTC

j_gene: TRBJ1-4
abundance: -
v_gene: TRBV7-6
d_gene: -
CDR3aa: CASSAQGTATNEKLFF
CDR3nt: TGTGCCAGCAGCGCCCAAGGGACGGCAACTAATGAAAAACTGTTTTTT